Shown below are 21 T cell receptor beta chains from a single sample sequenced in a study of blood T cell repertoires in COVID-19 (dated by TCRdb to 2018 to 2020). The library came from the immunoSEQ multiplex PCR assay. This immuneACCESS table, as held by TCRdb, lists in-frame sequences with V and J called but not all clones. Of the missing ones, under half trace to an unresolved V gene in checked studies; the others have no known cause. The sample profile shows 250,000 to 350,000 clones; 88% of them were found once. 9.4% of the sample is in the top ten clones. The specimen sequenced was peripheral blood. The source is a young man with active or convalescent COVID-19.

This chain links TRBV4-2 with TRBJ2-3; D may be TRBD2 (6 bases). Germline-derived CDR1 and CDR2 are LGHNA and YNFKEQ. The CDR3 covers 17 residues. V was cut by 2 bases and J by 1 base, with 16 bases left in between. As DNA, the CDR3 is TGTGCCAGCAGCCAATGGGGGGATAGCGGCCGCACAGATACGCAGTATTTT. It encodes CASSQWGDSGRTDTQYF.

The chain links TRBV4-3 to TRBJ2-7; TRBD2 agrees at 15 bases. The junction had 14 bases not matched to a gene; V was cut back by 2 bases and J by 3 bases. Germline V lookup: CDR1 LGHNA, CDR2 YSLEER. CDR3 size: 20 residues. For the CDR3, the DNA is TGCGCCAGCAGCCAATTTGTCGACTCCGGGACTAGCGGGGGGAACTACGAGCAGTACTTC. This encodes CASSQFVDSGTSGGNYEQYF.

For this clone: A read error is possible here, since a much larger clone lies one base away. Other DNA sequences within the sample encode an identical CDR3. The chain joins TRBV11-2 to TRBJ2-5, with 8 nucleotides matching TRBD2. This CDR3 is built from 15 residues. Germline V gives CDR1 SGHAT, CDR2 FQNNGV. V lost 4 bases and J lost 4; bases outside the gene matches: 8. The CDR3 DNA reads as TGTGCCAGCAGCTGGGGGGGCGGGGGGCTAGAGACCCAGTACTTC. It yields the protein CASSWGGGGLETQYF. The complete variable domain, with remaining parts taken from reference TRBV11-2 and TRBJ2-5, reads EAGVAQSPRYKIIEKRQSVAFWCNPISGHATLYWYQQILGQGPKLLIQFQNNGVVDDSQLPKDRFSAERLKGVDSTLKIQPAKLEDSAVYLCASSWGGGGLETQYFGPGTRLLVL.

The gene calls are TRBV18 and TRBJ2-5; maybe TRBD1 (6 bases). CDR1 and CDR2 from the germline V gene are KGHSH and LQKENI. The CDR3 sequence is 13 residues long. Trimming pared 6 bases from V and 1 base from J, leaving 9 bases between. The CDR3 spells CASSRGTQETQYF. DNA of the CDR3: TGTGCCAGCTCCAGGGGTACCCAAGAGACCCAGTACTTC. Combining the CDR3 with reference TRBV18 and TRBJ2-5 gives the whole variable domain NAGVMQNPRHLVRRRGQEARLRCSPMKGHSHVYWYRQLPEEGLKFMVYLQKENIIDESGMPKERFSAEFPKEGPSILRIQQVVRGDSAAYFCASSRGTQETQYFGPGTRLLVL.

Here the CDR3 reads CASSQGLPEQYF. CDR3 DNA: TGTGCCAGCAGCCAAGGACTACCCGAGCAGTACTTC. The rearrangement uses TRBV7-8 and TRBJ2-7; D is possibly TRBD2 (6 bases). Deletions cut 5 bases from V and 6 bases from J, with 11 bases between. The germline CDR1 and CDR2 sequences are SGHVS and FQNEAQ. There are 12 residues in the CDR3.

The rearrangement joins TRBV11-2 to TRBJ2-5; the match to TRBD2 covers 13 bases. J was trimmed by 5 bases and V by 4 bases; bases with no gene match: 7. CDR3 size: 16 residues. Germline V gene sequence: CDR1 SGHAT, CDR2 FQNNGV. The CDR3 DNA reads TGTGCCAGCAGCTCGGAACTAGCGGGGGGGCTTGAGACCCAGTACTTC. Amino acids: CASSSELAGGLETQYF.

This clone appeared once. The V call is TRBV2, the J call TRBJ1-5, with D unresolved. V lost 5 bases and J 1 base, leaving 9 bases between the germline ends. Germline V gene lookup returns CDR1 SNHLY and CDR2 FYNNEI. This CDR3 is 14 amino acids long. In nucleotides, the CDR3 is TGTGCCAGCAGTCTTATGAGGAGCAATCAGCCCCAGCATTTT. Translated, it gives CASSLMRSNQPQHF.

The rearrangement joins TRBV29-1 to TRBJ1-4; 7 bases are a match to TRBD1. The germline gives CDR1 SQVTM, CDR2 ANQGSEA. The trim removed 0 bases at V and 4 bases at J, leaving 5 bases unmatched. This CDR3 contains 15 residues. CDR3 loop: CSVEDPGQVNEKLFF. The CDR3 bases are TGCAGCGTTGAAGATCCAGGACAGGTTAATGAAAAACTGTTTTTT.

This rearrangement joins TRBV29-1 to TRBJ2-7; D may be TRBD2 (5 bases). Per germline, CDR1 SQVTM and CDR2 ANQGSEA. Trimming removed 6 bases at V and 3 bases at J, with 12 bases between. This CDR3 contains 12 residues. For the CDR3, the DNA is TGCAGCGTGGATACCGGGAACTACGAGCAGTACTTC. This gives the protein CSVDTGNYEQYF.

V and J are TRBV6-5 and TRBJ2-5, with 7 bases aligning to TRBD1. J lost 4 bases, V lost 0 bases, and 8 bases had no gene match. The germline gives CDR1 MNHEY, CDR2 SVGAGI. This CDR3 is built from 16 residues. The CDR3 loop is CASSYSWTGVGETQYF. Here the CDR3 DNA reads TGTGCCAGCAGTTACTCTTGGACAGGCGTCGGAGAGACCCAGTACTTC.

The CDR3 here is CASSIDVVREGNQPQHF. The DNA of the CDR3 is TGTGCCAGTAGTATAGATGTGGTCAGGGAGGGGAATCAGCCCCAGCATTTT. The chain employs TRBV19 and TRBJ1-5; possibly TRBD1 for D (5 bases). V lost 0 bases and J 4 bases, leaving 16 bases between the germline ends. Germline CDR1 reads LNHDA; CDR2 reads SQIVND (reference sequence). The CDR3 is made up of 17 amino acids.

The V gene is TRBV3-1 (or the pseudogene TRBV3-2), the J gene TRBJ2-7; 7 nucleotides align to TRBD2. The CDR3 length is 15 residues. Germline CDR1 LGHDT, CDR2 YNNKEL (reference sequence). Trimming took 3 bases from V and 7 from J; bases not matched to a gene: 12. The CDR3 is CASSHPSSGPMEQYF. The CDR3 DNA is TGTGCCAGCAGCCATCCCTCTAGCGGCCCTATGGAGCAGTACTTC.

In DNA, the CDR3 is TGTGCCACCAGCAGACCCGGACTAGCGGGGGGCGACGAGCAGTACTTC. This codes for CATSRPGLAGGDEQYF. The chain combines TRBV15 with TRBJ2-7; 14 nucleotides match TRBD2. From germline, CDR1 is LNHNV and CDR2 YYDKDF (reference sequence). V dropped 2 bases and J dropped 5; count of bases not matched to a gene: 5. This CDR3 has 16 residues. Full variable domain (rest looked up from reference TRBV15 and TRBJ2-7): DAMVIQNPRYQVTQFGKPVTLSCSQTLNHNVMYWYQQKSSQAPKLLFHYYDKDFNNEADTPDNFQSRRPNTSFCFLDIRSPGLGDTAMYLCATSRPGLAGGDEQYFGPGTRLTVT.

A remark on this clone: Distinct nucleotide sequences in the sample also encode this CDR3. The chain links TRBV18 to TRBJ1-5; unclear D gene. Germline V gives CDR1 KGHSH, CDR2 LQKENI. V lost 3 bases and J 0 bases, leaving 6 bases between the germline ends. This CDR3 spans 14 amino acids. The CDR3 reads CASSPVDSNQPQHF. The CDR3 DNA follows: TGTGCCAGCTCACCCGTAGATAGCAATCAGCCCCAGCATTTT.

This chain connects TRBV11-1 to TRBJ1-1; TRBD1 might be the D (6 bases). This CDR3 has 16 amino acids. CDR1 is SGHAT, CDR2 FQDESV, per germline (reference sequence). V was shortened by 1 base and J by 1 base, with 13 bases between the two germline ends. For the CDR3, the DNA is TGTGCCAGCAGCTTAGAAGGGGGAAAAGCGAACACTGAAGCTTTCTTT. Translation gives CASSLEGGKANTEAFF.

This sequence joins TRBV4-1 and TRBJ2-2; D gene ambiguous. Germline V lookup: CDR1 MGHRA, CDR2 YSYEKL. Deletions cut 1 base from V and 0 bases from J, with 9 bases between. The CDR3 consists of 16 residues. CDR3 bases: TGCGCCAGCAGCCAAGTAGGCCAGGCGAACACCGGGGAGCTGTTTTTT. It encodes CASSQVGQANTGELFF.

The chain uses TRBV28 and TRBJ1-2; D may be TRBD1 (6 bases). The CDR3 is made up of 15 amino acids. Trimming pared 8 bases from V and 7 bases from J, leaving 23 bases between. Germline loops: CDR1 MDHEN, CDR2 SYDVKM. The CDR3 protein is CASHKGGPSIRGYTF. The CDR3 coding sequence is TGTGCCAGCCACAAGGGGGGGCCGTCTATTCGTGGCTACACCTTC.

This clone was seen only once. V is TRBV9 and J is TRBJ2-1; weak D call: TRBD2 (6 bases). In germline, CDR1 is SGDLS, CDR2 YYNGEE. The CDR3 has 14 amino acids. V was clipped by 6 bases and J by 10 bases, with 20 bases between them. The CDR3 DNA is TGTGCCAGCACCCGAATTGGGACTCCAAGCGAGCAGTTCTTC. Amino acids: CASTRIGTPSEQFF.

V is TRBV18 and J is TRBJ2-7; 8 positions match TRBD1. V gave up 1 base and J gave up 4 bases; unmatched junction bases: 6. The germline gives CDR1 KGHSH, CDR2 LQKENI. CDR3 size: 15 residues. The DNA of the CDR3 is TGTGCCAGCTCACCACGCAACAGGGGGAGGTACGAGCAGTACTTC. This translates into CASSPRNRGRYEQYF.

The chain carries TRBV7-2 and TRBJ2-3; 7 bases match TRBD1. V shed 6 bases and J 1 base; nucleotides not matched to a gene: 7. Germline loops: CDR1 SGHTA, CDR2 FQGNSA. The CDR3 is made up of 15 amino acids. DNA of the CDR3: TGTGCCAGCAGTTACATGGGACAGCGCACAGATACGCAGTATTTT. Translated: CASSYMGQRTDTQYF. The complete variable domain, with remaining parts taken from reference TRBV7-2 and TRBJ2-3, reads GAGVSQSPSNKVTEKGKDVELRCDPISGHTALYWYRQSLGQGLEFLIYFQGNSAPDKSGLPSDRFSAERTGGSVSTLTIQRTQQEDSAVYLCASSYMGQRTDTQYFGPGTRLTVL.

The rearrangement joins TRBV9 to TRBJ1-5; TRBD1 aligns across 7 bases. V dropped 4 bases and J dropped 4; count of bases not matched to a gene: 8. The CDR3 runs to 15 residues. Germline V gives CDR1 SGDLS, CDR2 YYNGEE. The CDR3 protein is CASSIGDSINQPQHF. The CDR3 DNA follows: TGTGCCAGCAGCATAGGGGACAGCATAAATCAGCCCCAGCATTTT.